The entry that follows covers one T cell receptor (beta chain) sequence. Its antigen specificity is not known. Nothing much larger sits one base from this clone, and base qualities are not available. The data were taken from a study of immune evolution from preneoplasia to lung adenocarcinoma (TCRdb year 2021). Context from the whole study: HLA loss of heterozygosity was found in approximately 7% of AIS, around 14% of MIA and about a third of ADC lesions, and in no AAH lesions. A total of under 60 patients with pulmonary nodules who underwent surgical resection were included in the overall cohort. The study combined immune gene expression, TCR sequencing and multiplex immunofluorescence to profile immune contexture across lung adenocarcinoma precursors and invasive adenocarcinoma. POLYSOLVER was used to infer Class I HLA alleles from exome data, and LOHHLA was used to detect allele-specific HLA loss. The immune data were integrated with whole exome sequencing and methylation data obtained from the same cohort of nodules. According to the study, around 110 samples went through TCR sequencing. TCR sequencing data came from 45 to 65 patients. Resected precursor lesions (AAH, AIS, MIA) and invasive adenocarcinomas were compared with paired morphologically normal lung tissue. The sample size depended on which specimens were available, not on a prior power calculation. What the authors observed across the whole study: Clonality was highest in normal lung, while later-stage lesions appeared to have lower clonality but higher T cell density and diversity. Because all patients came from Japan and China, whether the findings apply to Western populations was uncertain. KRAS-mutant nodules showed the highest T cell clonality compared with EGFR-mutant or double wild-type lesions. The findings reflected association rather than direct causation, and larger cohorts with long-term follow-up and longitudinal biopsies were considered necessary. The highest top T cell clone frequencies were observed in normal lung, and a progressive decrease in top T cell clone frequencies appeared to occur from AAH through AIS, MIA and invasive adenocarcinoma.

Resection was performed on patients in Japan or China between the mid-2010s and the late 2010s. Two lung cancer pathologists independently reviewed H&E slides to confirm the histologic diagnosis of every case. For nucleic acid extraction, premalignant or tumor cells were enriched by macro-dissection following pathologic assessment. DNA was isolated from FFPE tissue using the AllPrep DNA/RNA FFPE Kit. TCR beta CDR3 regions were sequenced from DNA using the immunoSEQ hsTCRbeta Kit. For the original study's pipeline: TCR sequencing data were analysed with the ImmunoSEQ Analyzer. T cell clonality was defined as 1 minus Pielou's evenness computed on productive rearrangements. The inverse Simpson index, applied to productive templates, was used to measure T cell diversity. T cell density was defined as TCR beta template counts normalized to usable DNA, with usable DNA estimated by amplifying and sequencing housekeeping genes. Two-sided Kruskal-Wallis tests were used to compare TCR metrics between histologic stages. This immuneACCESS table, as held by TCRdb, lists in-frame sequences with V and J called but not all clones. Of the missing ones, under half trace to an unresolved V gene in checked studies; the others have no known cause. V and J calls and clone size are as listed in that table; D and trimming were resolved from the DNA. The sample table shows about 4,600 clones, and almost 85% are seen once. Of the sample, under 3.5% is held by the ten largest clones.

CDR1 and CDR2 are drawn from the germline V gene: MDHEN, SYDVKM. V is pared back by 5 bases and J by 3 bases, with 16 bases lying between the germline termini. The CDR3 runs 15 amino acids, cysteine and phenylalanine included. CDR3 DNA only is kept here, 45 bases in frame from base 1. This receptor chain uses TRBV28 and TRBJ1-1; the D gene remains uncertain. Sequencing was done on a sample of FFPE invasive lung adenocarcinoma tissue. The cell subset or site label for this specimen denotes: frankly invasive lung adenocarcinoma (ADC). This clonotype was obtained from a person aged 45-60 years with lung adenocarcinoma. DNA sequence: TGTGCCAGCAGTGATTTAGGATCATGGGACACTGAAGCTTTCTTT. Its protein product is CASSDLGSWDTEAFF.